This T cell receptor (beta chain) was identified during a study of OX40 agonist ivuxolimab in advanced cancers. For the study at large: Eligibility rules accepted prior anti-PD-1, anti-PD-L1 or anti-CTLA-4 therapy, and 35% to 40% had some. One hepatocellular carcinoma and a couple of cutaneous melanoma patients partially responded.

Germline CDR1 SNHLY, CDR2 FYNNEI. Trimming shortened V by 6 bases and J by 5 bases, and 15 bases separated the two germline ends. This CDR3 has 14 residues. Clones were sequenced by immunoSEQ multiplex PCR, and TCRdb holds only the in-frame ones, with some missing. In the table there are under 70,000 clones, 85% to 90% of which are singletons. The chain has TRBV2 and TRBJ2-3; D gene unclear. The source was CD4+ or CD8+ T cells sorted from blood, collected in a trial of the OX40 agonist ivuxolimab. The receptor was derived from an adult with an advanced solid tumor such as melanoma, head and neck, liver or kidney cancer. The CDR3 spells CASSFIRPGDTQYF. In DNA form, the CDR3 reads TGTGCCAGCAGCTTCATTAGGCCAGGAGATACGCAGTATTTT.